This T cell receptor beta chain appears in the sequencing data of a study of beta chain features in type 1 diabetes. The study's findings and limits: A moderate, significant TCRB CDR3 shortening appeared in type 1 diabetes across four CD4+ subsets. Among patients, naive, central memory and Treg TCRB repertoires appeared more similar than among healthy donors.

Comments on this clone: Its antigen remains unknown.

Donors underwent one heparinised blood draw, 100 to 150 mL on average. The whole isolated RNA underwent reverse transcription, so sequencing captured expressed TCRB transcripts. The assay was immunoSEQ multiplex PCR, and TCRdb's table has in-frame clones only and misses some. The repertoire holds 600,000 or so clones, with around 11% as singletons. Germline-derived CDR1 and CDR2 are SGHDN and FVKESK. V lost 7 bases, J lost 2 bases, and 5 bases lay in between. The CDR3 totals 11 residues. The specimen sequenced was naive CD4+ T cells from blood. This receptor was taken from a man in his thirties or forties with type 1 diabetes. The chain carries TRBV14 and TRBJ1-1; D is unresolved. The DNA for the CDR3 is TGTGCCAGCACCCTTAACACTGAAGCTTTCTTT. It translates to CASTLNTEAFF.